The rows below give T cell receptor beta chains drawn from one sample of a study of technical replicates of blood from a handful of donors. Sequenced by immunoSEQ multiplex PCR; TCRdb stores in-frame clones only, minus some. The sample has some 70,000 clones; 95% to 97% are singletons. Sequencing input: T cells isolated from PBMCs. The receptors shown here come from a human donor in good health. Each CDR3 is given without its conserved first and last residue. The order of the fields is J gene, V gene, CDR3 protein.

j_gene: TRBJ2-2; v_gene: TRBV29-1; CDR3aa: SVGYRPTGELF
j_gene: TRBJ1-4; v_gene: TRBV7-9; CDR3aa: ASSLDSEKLF
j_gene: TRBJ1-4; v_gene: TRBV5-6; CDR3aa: ASSLGSLREKLF
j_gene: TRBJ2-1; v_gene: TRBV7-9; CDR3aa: ASSPLAGRAYNEQF
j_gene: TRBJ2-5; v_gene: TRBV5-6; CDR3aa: ASSLELSGFIETQY
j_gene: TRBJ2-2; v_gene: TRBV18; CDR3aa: ATLTSGGPNTGELF
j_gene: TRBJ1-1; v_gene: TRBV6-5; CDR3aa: ASSYSLGQGITEAF
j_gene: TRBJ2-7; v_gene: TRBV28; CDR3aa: ASSPNRGQALGEQY
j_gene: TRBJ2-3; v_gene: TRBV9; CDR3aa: ASSVGVAPSTDTQY
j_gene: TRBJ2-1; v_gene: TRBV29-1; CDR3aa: SVEEGRVYNEQF
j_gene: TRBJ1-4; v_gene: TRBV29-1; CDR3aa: SVEGETDEKLF
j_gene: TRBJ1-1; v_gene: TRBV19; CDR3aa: ASSILLVTGRNTEAF
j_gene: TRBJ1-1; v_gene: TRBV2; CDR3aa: ASTTGEGAF
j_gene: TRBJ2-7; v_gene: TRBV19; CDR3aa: ASSRGYEQY
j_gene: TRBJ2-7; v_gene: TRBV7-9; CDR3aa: ASSLDSTRNEQY
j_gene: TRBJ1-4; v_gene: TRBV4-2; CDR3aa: ASSPTDRQGNEKLF
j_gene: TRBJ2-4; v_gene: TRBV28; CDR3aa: ASSSILEAAKNIQY
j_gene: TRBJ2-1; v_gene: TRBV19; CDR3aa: ASTPTRAGTGEF
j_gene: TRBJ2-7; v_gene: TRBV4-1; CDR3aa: ASSLRGQGKGYEQY
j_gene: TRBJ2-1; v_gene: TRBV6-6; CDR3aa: ASHASGTHNEQF
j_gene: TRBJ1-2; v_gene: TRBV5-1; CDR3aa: ASSLGQIFGYT
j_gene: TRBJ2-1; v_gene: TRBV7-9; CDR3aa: ASSFLVAGRNEQF
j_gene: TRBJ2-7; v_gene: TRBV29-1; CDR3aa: SVGDLYIDEQY
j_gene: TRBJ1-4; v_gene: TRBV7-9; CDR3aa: ASRGRAEKLF
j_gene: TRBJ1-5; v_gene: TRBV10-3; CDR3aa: AISNRGRDQPQH
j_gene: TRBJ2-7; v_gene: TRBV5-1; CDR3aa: ASSGDRGTYEQY
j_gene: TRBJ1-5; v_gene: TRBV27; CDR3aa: ASTRTGGDGQPQH
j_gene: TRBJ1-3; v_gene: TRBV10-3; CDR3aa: ASSTGGSSGNTIY
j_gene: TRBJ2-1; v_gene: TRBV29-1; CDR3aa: SVDSAGAVNEQF
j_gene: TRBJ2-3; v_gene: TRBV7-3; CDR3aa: ASSLGTSGDTQY
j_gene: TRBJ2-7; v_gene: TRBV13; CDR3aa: ASSLDSGTGSYEQY
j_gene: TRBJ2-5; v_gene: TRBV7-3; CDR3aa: ASSSTSLETQY
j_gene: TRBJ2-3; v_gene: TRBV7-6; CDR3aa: ASSRGGVYTQY